The T cell receptor beta chain described here comes from a study of shared clonotypes between healthy human individuals. About the research overall: The composition of the donors was a couple of women and a few men aged 18 to 49.

The data were produced by immunoSEQ multiplex PCR, yet TCRdb's version contains in-frame clones alone and is incomplete. Of about 2.1 million clones detected, 93% appear once; the ten largest clones hold 1.5% to 2%. The CDR3 contains 17 residues. The ends were cut back, 6 bases at V and 0 bases at J, with 23 bases in the middle. Germline CDR1 reads SQVTM; CDR2 reads ANQGSEA. CD45RO negativity and positive selection for CCR7 defined naive CD8 cells, a population that excluded terminally differentiated effector memory CD45RA+ cells. About this clone: Its antigen is unknown.

Broader study findings: Four donors shared around 5.1% of their naive CD4 clonotypes. What naive subsets generally showed was a larger estimated richness than memory subsets showed.

Sequencing used naive CD8+ T cells from PBMCs. The genes are TRBV29-1 and TRBJ1-2; no clear D gene. This TCR was recovered from a man younger than 35 in good health. Some clones in this sample may be carry-over from other donors' samples. CDR3 region: CSVRKPAYIEANYGYTF. CDR3 bases: TGCAGCGTGCGAAAGCCCGCCTACATAGAAGCTAACTATGGCTACACCTTC.